These T cell receptor beta chains were read from a single sample in a study of metastatic and nonmetastatic thyroid tumors. TCRdb re-called the PCR reads through MiXCR. In the table there are just over 30,000 clones, approximately 20% of which are singletons. The sequencing sample was made of blood. These receptor sequences come from a female donor with papillary thyroid cancer or a benign thyroid nodule (not recorded which). Some clones in this sample may be carry-over from other donors' samples. Each CDR3 is given with its conserved first and last residue. D genes are given only for firm matches. Some rows have no size entry. The others give once, few or many, or a class for an expanded clone.

d_call clone_size j_call v_call cdr3_nt cdr3_aa
- - TRBJ1-2 TRBV11-3 TGTGCCAGCAGCTCCGTGGAAGCCGCTAACTATGGCTACACCTTC CASSSVEAANYGYTF
TRBD1 medium-sized TRBJ2-3 TRBV7-2 TGTGCCAGCAGCTACGGACAGGGAACAGATACGCAGTATTTT CASSYGQGTDTQYF
- - TRBJ2-6 TRBV12-5 TGTGCTAGTGGTGGAGACGGGAGCTCTGTGGCCAACGTCCTGACTTTC CASGGDGSSVANVLTF
- many TRBJ2-5 TRBV20-1 TGCAGTGCTAGGGAGGAGGTCGGGGAGACCCAGTACTTC CSAREEVGETQYF
- many TRBJ1-6 TRBV7-9 TGTGCCAGCAGCTTAGCGCAGGGGTATAATTCACCCCTCCACTTT CASSLAQGYNSPLHF
- medium-sized TRBJ1-6 TRBV28 TGTGCCAGCAGTTTAATTCGGGCAGGGCCTAATTCACCCCTCCACTTT CASSLIRAGPNSPLHF
- many TRBJ1-1 TRBV11-2 TGTGCCAGCAGCTTATATTTCGGGAACACTGAAGCTTTCTTT CASSLYFGNTEAFF
TRBD1 many TRBJ2-7 TRBV11-2 TGTGCCAGCAGCGGGGGACAGGGGGTACCCTACTGGGAGCAGTACTTC CASSGGQGVPYWEQYF
- - TRBJ2-7 TRBV28 TGTGCCAGCAGCCCCCAACGGGTCAGGGGAGCCTACGAGCAGTACTTC CASSPQRVRGAYEQYF
- many TRBJ1-5 TRBV7-2 TGTGCCAGCAGCCCCCCTGGGGTCGAGAGCAATCAGCCCCAGCATTTT CASSPPGVESNQPQHF
- medium-sized TRBJ2-7 TRBV7-6 TGTGCCAGCAGCTTAGGGCATAGGGCCAACGAGCAGTACTTC CASSLGHRANEQYF
- few TRBJ2-5 TRBV4-1 TGCGCCAGCAGCCAAGTTGAAGGGGCATTAGAGACCCAGTACTTC CASSQVEGALETQYF
- few TRBJ2-7 TRBV12-3/TRBV12-4 TGTGCCAGCAGCCGAACTAATTACAGGGTGTCTACCTACGAGCAGTACTTC CASSRTNYRVSTYEQYF
TRBD1 many TRBJ2-5 TRBV11-1 TGTGCCAGCAGCTCGGGACAGACCCAAGAGACCCAGTACTTC CASSSGQTQETQYF
- many TRBJ2-1 TRBV2 TGTGCCAGCAGGGTTCACAATGAGCAGTTCTTC CASRVHNEQFF
- - TRBJ2-2 TRBV6-2/TRBV6-3 TGTGCCAGCAGAAGGGAACAGGCGAACACCAGGGAGCTGCTTTTT CASRREQANTRELLF
- few TRBJ1-1 TRBV28 TGTGCCAGCAGTTTAGGGTGGGAAGCTTTCTTT CASSLGWEAFF
- many TRBJ1-2 TRBV20-1 TGCAGTGCTAGGAGAGGCAGGGATAACTATGGCTACACCTTC CSARRGRDNYGYTF
- - TRBJ1-1 TRBV11-2 TGTGCCAGCAGCTTTAATCTGGGGGCGGACACTGAAGCTTTCTTT CASSFNLGADTEAFF
TRBD2 many TRBJ2-5 TRBV5-1 TGCGCCAGCAGCAGCGGGACTAGCGGGGGGGAGACCCAGTACTTC CASSSGTSGGETQYF
TRBD2 - TRBJ2-2 TRBV6-1 TGTGCCAGCAGTCCTCCGGGGGAGGGGACCGGGGAGCTGTTTTTT CASSPPGEGTGELFF
- many TRBJ2-3 TRBV6-5 TGTGCCAGCAGTTACTCAGGATTAGATACGCAGTATTTT CASSYSGLDTQYF
TRBD2 - TRBJ2-5 TRBV9 TGTGCCAGCAGCTGTACTAGCGGGGGGGAAGAGACCCAGTACTTC CASSCTSGGEETQYF
TRBD1 medium-sized TRBJ1-6 TRBV6-2/TRBV6-3 TGTGCCAGCACCAGACAGGGGGATAGCTCACCCCTCCACTTT CASTRQGDSSPLHF
TRBD2 few TRBJ2-3 TRBV20-1 TGCGGCGCTATCCCCGGACTAGCGGGGCGCAGCACAGATACGCAGTATTTT CGAIPGLAGRSTDTQYF
- - TRBJ1-5 TRBV4-3 TGCGCCAGCATCCCAGATCGCACGGGTCAGCCCCAGCATTTT CASIPDRTGQPQHF
- - TRBJ1-1 TRBV28 TGTGTCGCTTGGCCGGGACAGAACACTGAAGCTTTCTTT CVAWPGQNTEAFF
TRBD1 few TRBJ1-5 TRBV28 TGTGCCAGCACTGGTTGGGACAGCCATCAGCCCCAGCATTTT CASTGWDSHQPQHF
- many TRBJ2-1 TRBV3-1 TGTGCCAGCAGCCAACCCAATTACAATGAGCAGTTCTTC CASSQPNYNEQFF
- many TRBJ1-1 TRBV4-3 TGCGCCAGCAGCCAGGGGGGGCGATGGACTGAAGCTTTCTTT CASSQGGRWTEAFF
- medium-sized TRBJ1-2 TRBV6-2/TRBV6-3 TGTGCCAGCAGTATCCTGAGGGATAACTATGGCTACACCTTC CASSILRDNYGYTF
- few TRBJ1-1 TRBV6-1 TGTGCCAGCAGCCTCTCCACGTCGACTTTCTTT CASSLSTSTFF
- few TRBJ1-2 TRBV19 TGTGCCAGTAGTACTCTGGCGGGTCCCTATGGCTACACCTTC CASSTLAGPYGYTF
TRBD1 - TRBJ1-2 TRBV27 TGTGCCAGCAGGAACGGACAGGGGTTTAACTTTGGCTACACCTTC CASRNGQGFNFGYTF
TRBD1 many TRBJ1-4 TRBV4-2 TGTGCCAGCAGCCAAGGGGGGACAGGGGGTCGGGATGAAAAACTGTTTTTT CASSQGGTGGRDEKLFF
- many TRBJ2-1 TRBV5-4 TGTGCCAGCAGCTTGGACCTTAATGAGCAGTTCTTC CASSLDLNEQFF
TRBD1 few TRBJ2-7 TRBV6-4 TGTGCCAGCAGGGACAGGGTTCTCGGGCAGTACTTC CASRDRVLGQYF
- many TRBJ2-5 TRBV6-2/TRBV6-3 TGTGCCAGCAGTTACGACGCACTGGGGCGTGACGTCGGGGAGACCCAGTACTTC CASSYDALGRDVGETQYF
TRBD1 few TRBJ1-2 TRBV6-1 TGTGCCAGCAGTCGGGGGACAGGGTACAACTATGGCTACACCTTC CASSRGTGYNYGYTF
TRBD1 many TRBJ1-2 TRBV3-1 TGTGCCAGCAGCCAAGGGGACAGGGCATATGGCTACACCTTC CASSQGDRAYGYTF
- - TRBJ2-1 TRBV4-3 TGCGCCAGCAGCCAAGAAACAAGTGATGAGCAGTTCTTC CASSQETSDEQFF
TRBD1 medium-sized TRBJ2-7 TRBV10-1 TGCGCCAGCAGTCGCCACGAAACAGGGGGCGAGCAGTACTTC CASSRHETGGEQYF
- few TRBJ2-1 TRBV27 TGTGCCAGCATTGATCAAACTAACCCCTACAATGAGCAGTTCTTC CASIDQTNPYNEQFF
TRBD1 few TRBJ1-6 TRBV6-2/TRBV6-3 TGTGCCAGCAGTTACGGCCAGGGGGCATGGTCACCCCTCCACTTT CASSYGQGAWSPLHF
- - TRBJ2-7 TRBV7-9 TGTGCCAGCAGCTCGCCGGGCAGGGTGCGTTACGAGCAGTACTTC CASSSPGRVRYEQYF
TRBD1 - TRBJ1-6 TRBV19 TGTGCCAGTAGCTTGCCGAGACAGGGAATCGGGCGTAATTCACCCCTCCACTTT CASSLPRQGIGRNSPLHF
- - TRBJ2-1 TRBV6-1 TGTGCCAGCAGTCCAAACGGGGGCCGCGGGGGCAATGAGCAGTTCTTC CASSPNGGRGGNEQFF
TRBD1 many TRBJ1-2 TRBV18 TGTGCCAGCTCACCCTCGGTAACAGGGGACAGTGGCTACACCTTC CASSPSVTGDSGYTF
- few TRBJ1-4 TRBV28 TGTGCCAGCGAAACGGTGGGAGAAAATGAAAAACTGTTTTTT CASETVGENEKLFF
TRBD1 few TRBJ2-2 TRBV6-1 TGTGCCAGCAGTGCTAAGGGACAGTGGGCAGGGACCGGGGAGCTGTTTTTT CASSAKGQWAGTGELFF
TRBD1 many TRBJ1-6 TRBV19 TGTGCCAGTAGTCCTCCGACAGGGGAAAGGAGCTCCTATAATTCACCCCTCCACTTT CASSPPTGERSSYNSPLHF
- few TRBJ1-6 TRBV27 TGTGCCAGCTGCCTTGGCGGTAATTCACCCCTCCACTTT CASCLGGNSPLHF
- - TRBJ1-1 TRBV11-1 TGTGCCAGCAGCCAACAGGGTGACACTGAAGCTTTCTTT CASSQQGDTEAFF
- few TRBJ1-6 TRBV6-1 TGTGCCAGCAGTTCGAGGCAAAATAATTCACCCCTCCACTTT CASSSRQNNSPLHF